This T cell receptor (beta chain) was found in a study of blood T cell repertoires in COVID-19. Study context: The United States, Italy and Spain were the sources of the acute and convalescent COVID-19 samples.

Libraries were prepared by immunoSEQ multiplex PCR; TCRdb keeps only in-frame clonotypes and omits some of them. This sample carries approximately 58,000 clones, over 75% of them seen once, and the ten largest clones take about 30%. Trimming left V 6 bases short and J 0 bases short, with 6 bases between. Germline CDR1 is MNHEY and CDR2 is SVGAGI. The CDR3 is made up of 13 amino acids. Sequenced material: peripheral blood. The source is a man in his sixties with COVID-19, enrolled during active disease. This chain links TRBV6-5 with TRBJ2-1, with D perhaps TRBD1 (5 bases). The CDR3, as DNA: TGTGCCAGCAGCAGGGCCTCCTACAATGAGCAGTTCTTC. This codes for CASSRASYNEQFF.